Below are 27 T cell receptor beta chains sequenced from a single sample in a study of radiation and T cells in renal cell carcinoma. Time point in this sample: blood 4 weeks post-SBRT, at nephrectomy. The sample's treatment: 15 Gy SBRT to primary tumor, nephrectomy 4 weeks later. This table comes from immunoSEQ multiplex PCR, and its TCRdb copy is limited to in-frame clones, with some not included. The sample holds about 78,000 clones; approximately 90% are singletons and the top ten take 6%. The sample was blood, taken from a patient whose treatment included radiotherapy and nephrectomy. These receptors were taken from a woman between 70 and 85 years old with renal cell carcinoma.

V usage is TRBV10-3 and J usage is TRBJ2-5; TRBD2 is a possible D gene (5 bases). Between the trimmed V and J ends, which lost 0 bases and 5 bases, there was a span of 16 bases. CDR3 size: 16 residues. The germline gives CDR1 ENHRY, CDR2 SYGVKD. CDR3 sequence: CAISESNSLAGETQYF. The CDR3, as DNA: TGTGCCATCAGTGAGTCGAATTCGCTAGCAGGCGAGACCCAGTACTTC.

About this clone: Other DNA sequences in this specimen translate into the identical CDR3. The chain recombines TRBV7-2 with TRBJ2-2, with no clear D. Germline CDR1 SGHTA, CDR2 FQGNSA. The V end lost 1 base, the J end lost 4 bases, and 1 base lay between the germline ends. The CDR3 length is 12 residues. The DNA for the CDR3 is TGTGCCAGCAGCTTAGGCACCGGGGAGCTGTTTTTT. Translation gives CASSLGTGELFF.

The rearrangement uses TRBV28 and TRBJ1-2; D is unresolved. CDR3 length: 11 residues. Trimming removed 5 bases at V and 2 bases at J, with 3 bases between. Germline V gene sequence: CDR1 MDHEN, CDR2 SYDVKM. The CDR3 spells CASSRNYGYTF. In DNA form, the CDR3 reads TGTGCCAGCAGTCGGAACTATGGCTACACCTTC.

The chain uses TRBV29-1 and TRBJ2-2, with 8 bases matching TRBD1. This CDR3 comprises 13 residues. Germline values: CDR1 SQVTM, CDR2 ANQGSEA. After removal of 4 bases from V and 5 bases from J, the junction contained 3 bases not matched to a gene. CDR3 region: CSVGTGSTGELFF. As DNA, the CDR3 is TGCAGCGTTGGGACAGGGAGTACCGGGGAGCTGTTTTTT.

The chain uses TRBV27 and TRBJ1-1, with D maybe TRBD1 (5 bases). Trimming pared 8 bases from V and 1 base from J, leaving 11 bases between. CDR1 is MNHEY and CDR2 is SMNVEV in the germline V gene (reference sequence). The CDR3 runs to 13 residues. DNA of the CDR3: TGTGCCAGCGGGGGACTGACGAACACTGAAGCTTTCTTT. This encodes CASGGLTNTEAFF.

The genes are TRBV9 and TRBJ2-3; 12 positions match TRBD2. Losses at the gene ends were 4 bases for V and 2 bases for J; bases not matched to a gene: 14. The germline CDR1 and CDR2 sequences are SGDLS and YYNGEE. The CDR3 covers 19 residues. CDR3 amino acids: CASSTPRTSGATITDTQYF. CDR3 nucleotide sequence: TGTGCCAGCAGCACCCCCCGGACTAGCGGGGCAACCATCACAGATACGCAGTATTTT.

The gene calls are TRBV6-5 and TRBJ1-4, with 9 bases identical to TRBD1. Germline CDR1 and CDR2: MNHEY and SVGAGI. Trimming took 2 bases from V and 8 from J; bases not matched to a gene: 9. This CDR3 contains 16 residues. In nucleotides, the CDR3 is TGTGCCAGCAGTTACGATTTGCCTGGACAGGGGGAAAAACTGTTTTTT. Translated: CASSYDLPGQGEKLFF.

The chain links TRBV7-9 to TRBJ2-2; D is perhaps TRBD2 (7 bases). V was cut by 3 bases and J by 3 bases, with 14 bases left in between. There are 16 residues in the CDR3. From germline, CDR1 is SEHNR and CDR2 FQNEAQ (reference sequence). This CDR3 is CASSLGQSGDTGELFF. For the CDR3, the DNA is TGTGCCAGCAGCTTGGGACAAAGCGGGGACACCGGGGAGCTGTTTTTT.

The CDR3 loop reads CASSLGQGITGELFF. For the CDR3, the DNA is TGTGCCAGCAGTTTAGGTCAGGGGATCACCGGGGAGCTGTTTTTT. This chain uses TRBV27 with TRBJ2-2; possibly TRBD1 for D (6 bases). V lost 2 bases and J 4 bases, leaving 11 bases between the germline ends. Germline loops: CDR1 MNHEY, CDR2 SMNVEV (reference sequence). This CDR3 is built from 15 residues.

This clone is a singleton in its sample. The gene calls are TRBV23-1 and TRBJ2-4; 7 bases agree with TRBD2. TRBV23-1 is assigned to the ORF class and has an uncertain function. Trimming cost V 2 bases and J 0 bases; bases outside gene matches: 4. The CDR3 extends over 16 amino acids. The CDR3 sequence: CASSQPWGGAKNIQYF. DNA of the CDR3: TGCGCCAGCAGTCAACCGTGGGGGGGAGCCAAAAACATTCAGTACTTC.

The chain recombines TRBV28 with TRBJ2-1; the match to TRBD2 covers 14 bases. Germline CDR1 and CDR2: MDHEN and SYDVKM. The CDR3 consists of 15 residues. After removal of 10 bases from V and 9 bases from J, the junction contained 11 bases not matched to a gene. The CDR3 DNA is TGTGCCATTAGAGCGACTAGCGGGGGGGCTAGTGAGCAGTTCTTC. Protein product: CAIRATSGGASEQFF.

V gene TRBV5-1 combines with J gene TRBJ2-1; the match to TRBD1 covers 8 bases. The CDR3 totals 14 residues. Germline V gives CDR1 SGHRS, CDR2 YFSETQ. Trimming took 5 bases from V and 6 from J; bases not matched to a gene: 7. This CDR3 reads CASSEQGGGNEQFF. The CDR3 nucleotides are TGCGCCAGCAGTGAACAGGGGGGTGGCAATGAGCAGTTCTTC.

The genes are TRBV5-1 and TRBJ2-5; 7 bases are shared with TRBD1. The trim removed 3 bases at V and 1 base at J, leaving 3 bases unmatched. Germline CDR1 reads SGHRS; CDR2 reads YFSETQ. The length of the CDR3 is 14 residues. The CDR3: CASSSGTAQETQYF. The CDR3 DNA is TGCGCCAGCAGCTCCGGGACAGCCCAAGAGACCCAGTACTTC.

The J gene is TRBJ1-2, the V gene TRBV5-6, with D possibly TRBD1 on 6 matching bases. The CDR3 loop spans 15 amino acids. V lost 0 bases and J 0 bases, leaving 9 bases between the germline ends. Germline assignment: CDR1 SGHDT and CDR2 YYEEEE. DNA of the CDR3: TGTGCCAGCAGCTTGGGACAGGACTCTAACTATGGCTACACCTTC. This sequence encodes CASSLGQDSNYGYTF. The full variable domain, its missing parts supplied by reference TRBV5-6 and TRBJ1-2, is DAGVTQSPTHLIKTRGQQVTLRCSPKSGHDTVSWYQQALGQGPQFIFQYYEEEERQRGNFPDRFSGHQFPNYSSELNVNALLLGDSALYLCASSLGQDSNYGYTFGSGTRLTVV.

The chain has TRBV30 and TRBJ1-1; D is ambiguous. The germline CDR1 and CDR2 sequences are GTSNPN and SVGIG (reference sequence). This CDR3 contains 13 residues. V was clipped by 0 bases and J by 5 bases, with 10 bases between them. Written as DNA, the CDR3 is TGTGCCTGGAGTGTAAAGTCGGGGACTGAAGCTTTCTTT. This codes for CAWSVKSGTEAFF.

The chain has TRBV30 and TRBJ2-7; D may match TRBD1 or TRBD2 (6 bases each). The CDR3 has 17 residues. Germline CDR1 is GTSNPN and CDR2 is SVGIG (reference sequence). Trimming cost V 3 bases and J 0 bases, with 21 bases left between them. The CDR3 here is CAWRKWGRGTNSYEQYF. CDR3 bases: TGTGCCTGGAGAAAGTGGGGTCGGGGGACAAACTCCTACGAGCAGTACTTC.

The chain couples TRBV27 to TRBJ1-1; 7 bases agree with TRBD1. The CDR3 length is 14 residues. Trimming cost V 5 bases and J 0 bases; bases outside gene matches: 3. Germline V gene data show CDR1 as MNHEY and CDR2 as SMNVEV (reference sequence). In DNA form, the CDR3 reads TGTGCCAGCAGTCCCACAGGGGTGAACACTGAAGCTTTCTTT. This encodes CASSPTGVNTEAFF.

V usage is TRBV5-1 and J usage is TRBJ2-1, with 8 nucleotides matching TRBD1. This CDR3 spans 16 amino acids. Losses at the gene ends were 0 bases for V and 6 bases for J; bases not matched to a gene: 8. In germline, CDR1 is SGHRS, CDR2 YFSETQ. The CDR3 reads CASSLEGRGRRNEQFF. CDR3 nucleotide sequence: TGCGCCAGCAGCTTGGAGGGCAGGGGGCGCCGCAATGAGCAGTTCTTC.

V usage is TRBV4-1 and J usage is TRBJ2-1; 9 nucleotides align to TRBD1. Germline values: CDR1 MGHRA, CDR2 YSYEKL. This CDR3 has 15 amino acids. Trimming at V came to 0 bases and at J to 6 bases, leaving 3 bases not matched to a gene. The CDR3 spells CASSQEDRGGNEQFF. In nucleotides, the CDR3 is TGCGCCAGCAGCCAAGAGGACAGGGGTGGCAATGAGCAGTTCTTC.

V gene TRBV9 combines with J gene TRBJ1-1, with no clear D. Germline V lookup: CDR1 SGDLS, CDR2 YYNGEE. The V end lost 4 bases, the J end lost 6 bases, and 19 bases lay between the germline ends. The CDR3 consists of 15 residues. Here the CDR3 DNA reads TGTGCCAGCAGCCCCTCGGGCAGGTTGATCCCTGAAGCTTTCTTT. It specifies CASSPSGRLIPEAFF.

The rearrangement uses TRBV7-2 and TRBJ2-1, with TRBD2 matching over 15 bases. V shed 3 bases, J shed 5 bases, and the junction held 2 bases outside the gene matches. CDR3 length equals 16 residues. Germline CDR1 reads SGHTA; CDR2 reads FQGNSA. CDR3 in DNA: TGTGCCAGCAGCTTCGGACTAGCGGGGGGGGACAATGAGCAGTTCTTC. Translated: CASSFGLAGGDNEQFF.

A few counts support this clone. V is TRBV25-1 and J is TRBJ1-2; D is ambiguous. V was clipped by 3 bases and J by 8 bases, with 13 bases between them. The CDR3 length is 13 residues. CDR1 is MGHDK, CDR2 SYGVNS, per germline. The CDR3 spells CASSDKLGVGYTF. The CDR3 coding sequence is TGTGCCAGCAGTGATAAACTCGGCGTCGGCTACACCTTC.

The V and J genes are TRBV14 and TRBJ2-7; unclear D gene. Germline CDR1 SGHDN, CDR2 FVKESK. Trimming took 2 bases from V and 3 from J, leaving 5 bases between them. This CDR3 contains 12 residues. Here the CDR3 reads CASSQIHYEQYF. Written as DNA, the CDR3 is TGTGCCAGCAGCCAAATACACTACGAGCAGTACTTC.

The chain carries TRBV19 and TRBJ1-1, with D uncertain. With 9 bases removed from V and 2 bases from J, the gap between germline ends came to 16 bases. CDR1 LNHDA and CDR2 SQIVND come from the germline V gene (reference sequence). This CDR3 is built from 14 residues. The CDR3 sequence: CASSQQPFNTEAFF. CDR3 bases: TGTGCCAGCTCTCAACAGCCTTTCAACACTGAAGCTTTCTTT.

This sequence joins TRBV28 and TRBJ1-1; no firm D call. Germline values: CDR1 MDHEN, CDR2 SYDVKM. V lost 6 bases to trimming and J lost 4 bases, with 15 bases between them. This CDR3 region has 14 residues. The CDR3, as DNA: TGTGCCAGCAGGAACCGATTTAAGGGCACTGAAGCTTTCTTT. Protein: CASRNRFKGTEAFF.

This clone appeared a few times. V usage is TRBV7-8 and J usage is TRBJ1-1; D remains unclear. Trimming took off 3 bases at V and 1 base at J, with 9 bases between the two ends. Germline V gene lookup returns CDR1 SGHVS and CDR2 FQNEAQ. This CDR3 contains 14 residues. This CDR3 is CASSFVVPNTEAFF. The CDR3 DNA reads as TGTGCCAGCAGCTTTGTGGTGCCGAACACTGAAGCTTTCTTT.

This rearrangement joins TRBV7-2 to TRBJ2-3, with D unclear. The V end lost 3 bases, the J end lost 1 base, and 8 bases lay between the germline ends. The CDR3 totals 14 residues. CDR1 SGHTA and CDR2 FQGNSA come from the germline V gene. CDR3 coding DNA: TGTGCCAGCAGCTTGGGGATGGGCACAGATACGCAGTATTTT. Amino acids: CASSLGMGTDTQYF.